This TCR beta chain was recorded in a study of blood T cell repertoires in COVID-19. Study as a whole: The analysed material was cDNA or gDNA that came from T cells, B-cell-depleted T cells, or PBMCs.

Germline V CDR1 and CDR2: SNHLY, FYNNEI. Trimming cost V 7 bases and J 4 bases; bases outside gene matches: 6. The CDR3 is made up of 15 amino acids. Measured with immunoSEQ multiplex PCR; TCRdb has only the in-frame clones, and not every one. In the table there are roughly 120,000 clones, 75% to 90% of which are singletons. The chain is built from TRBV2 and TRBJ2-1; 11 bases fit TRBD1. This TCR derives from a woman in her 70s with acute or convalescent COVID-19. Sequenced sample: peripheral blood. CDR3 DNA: TGTGCCAGCACCCTAGGACAGGGGGCGTACAATGAGCAGTTCTTC. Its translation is CASTLGQGAYNEQFF.